This is a list of T cell receptor beta chains from one sample in a study of blood T cell repertoires in COVID-19. The protocol was immunoSEQ multiplex PCR, while the TCRdb copy is restricted to in-frame clones and leaves out a portion. Among some 150,000 clones, 80% to 90% were seen once, and the ten largest hold 2.5% to 3%. Sequencing input: peripheral blood. These TCRs come from a man aged 60-69 years with acute or convalescent COVID-19. CDR3s include the opening cysteine and the closing phenylalanine or tryptophan. The D gene is left open where the match is weak. The size entry is marked missing in some rows and otherwise reads once, few, many or a size class.

V	D	J	size	length	DNA	CDR3
TRBV7-9	TRBD1	TRBJ1-6	NA	17	TGTGCCAGCAGCTCCTCTTCGACAGGGGGAAGTGTTTCACCCCTCCACTTT	CASSSSSTGGSVSPLHF
TRBV10-1	NA	TRBJ2-5	once	15	TGCGCCAGCAGCGACGGAGGGCGTCGGGTAGAGACCCAGTACTTC	CASSDGGRRVETQYF
TRBV11-3	NA	TRBJ1-5	NA	9	TGTGCCAGCAGCTTCCCGGGGGGTTTT	CASSFPGGF
TRBV5-1	TRBD1	TRBJ1-3	NA	16	TGCGCCAGCAGCAGGACAGGGGGCGCTTCGGGAAACACCATATATTTT	CASSRTGGASGNTIYF
TRBV2	TRBD2	TRBJ2-7	NA	14	TGTGCCAGCAGTAGTACACGGGAGGTCTACGAGCAGTACTTC	CASSSTREVYEQYF
TRBV27	NA	TRBJ1-2	NA	15	TGTGCCAGCAGTTTGGGGGGTAGGCTCCCCTATGGCTACACCTTC	CASSLGGRLPYGYTF
TRBV11-2	NA	TRBJ1-5	NA	14	TGTGCCAGCAGCTACGGGGGGTACAATCAGCCCCAGCATTTT	CASSYGGYNQPQHF
TRBV9	TRBD2	TRBJ2-3	NA	17	TGTGCCAGCAGCGTAGGTCTAGCGGGGAGTGGCACAGATACGCAGTATTTT	CASSVGLAGSGTDTQYF
TRBV4-1	TRBD1	TRBJ2-7	NA	16	TGCGCCAGCAGCCAAAGCAGGGGGCGCGCATCCTACGAGCAGTACTTC	CASSQSRGRASYEQYF
TRBV30	NA	TRBJ2-5	once	11	TGTGCCTGGGGACGGCAAGAGACCCAGTACTTC	CAWGRQETQYF
TRBV27	TRBD1	TRBJ1-1	NA	15	TGTGCCAGCAGTCGACAGGGGGCTGCGAACACTGAAGCTTTCTTT	CASSRQGAANTEAFF
TRBV7-6	TRBD1	TRBJ2-3	NA	15	TGTGCCAGCAGCAAGACAGGGAATCCTGCAGATACGCAGTATTTT	CASSKTGNPADTQYF
TRBV27	NA	TRBJ2-1	NA	13	TGTGCCAGCAGTTTATCGAAAACGGGTGAGCAGTTCTTC	CASSLSKTGEQFF
TRBV25-1	NA	TRBJ1-2	NA	18	TGTGCCAGCAGTGGTAGATTGGGCAGGGTGCATTCGGACTATGGCTACACCTTC	CASSGRLGRVHSDYGYTF
TRBV12-1	NA	TRBJ2-1	NA	15	TGTGCCAGCAGCCGGGACAGCAGCTCCTACAATGAGCAGTTCTTC	CASSRDSSSYNEQFF
TRBV6-6	TRBD1	TRBJ1-2	NA	13	TGTGCCAGCAGTTACCGCGGACAGGCCGGCTACACCTTC	CASSYRGQAGYTF
TRBV5-4	NA	TRBJ1-6	once	15	TGTGCCAGCAGCTTGGATGGGCCGCCTATTTCACCCCTCCACTTT	CASSLDGPPISPLHF
TRBV7-3	NA	TRBJ2-2	NA	16	TGTGCCAGCAGCTTATCTGGGGGGTTGGACACCGGGGAGCTGTTTTTT	CASSLSGGLDTGELFF
TRBV19	TRBD1	TRBJ1-5	few	14	TGTGCCAGTAGTGTCAGGACAGGTCATCAGCCCCAGCATTTT	CASSVRTGHQPQHF
TRBV4-1	TRBD1	TRBJ2-7	NA	16	TGCGCCAGCAGCCAGGGGACAGGGGGATTCCTCTACGAGCAGTACTTC	CASSQGTGGFLYEQYF
TRBV3-1/TRBV3-2	NA	TRBJ1-3	NA	15	TGTGCCAGCAGCCAAGGGACAGAACCTGGAAACACCATATATTTT	CASSQGTEPGNTIYF
TRBV5-6	TRBD2	TRBJ2-2	NA	16	TGTGCCAGCAGCTACCGGACTAGCGGGAACACCGGGGAGCTGTTTTTT	CASSYRTSGNTGELFF
TRBV5-4	NA	TRBJ1-1	NA	14	TGTGCCAGCAGCTTAGGGGGTCCGAACACTGAAGCTTTCTTT	CASSLGGPNTEAFF
TRBV29-1	NA	TRBJ1-4	NA	12	TGCAGCGTTGGTCAGGTTGCCGAAAAACTGTTTTTT	CSVGQVAEKLFF
TRBV9	NA	TRBJ2-7	NA	19	TGTGCCAGCAGCGTAGGAAGGGCACAGGTCCCCGGTTTACCCTACGAGCAGTACTTC	CASSVGRAQVPGLPYEQYF
TRBV5-4	NA	TRBJ1-2	NA	13	TGTGCCAGCAGCTTGCGAGCTAACTATGGCTACACCTTC	CASSLRANYGYTF
TRBV5-4	TRBD1	TRBJ2-7	NA	14	TGTGCCAGCAGCTTGACAGGGGTTTTCTACGAGCAGTACTTC	CASSLTGVFYEQYF
TRBV12-3/TRBV12-4	NA	TRBJ1-2	NA	13	TGTGCCAGCAGTACTAGAGGATTCAGGGGCTACACCTTC	CASSTRGFRGYTF
TRBV27	NA	TRBJ1-6	NA	17	TGTGCCAGCAGTTTATTTATCGGTTTCTCCTATAATTCACCCCTCCACTTT	CASSLFIGFSYNSPLHF
TRBV9	NA	TRBJ2-7	NA	15	TGTGCCAGCAGCAAGGGGGGGACCCAGGGAACCGAGCAGTACTTC	CASSKGGTQGTEQYF
TRBV28	NA	TRBJ1-3	NA	14	TGTGCCAGCAGTACTGACAGTATGATAAACACCATATATTTT	CASSTDSMINTIYF
TRBV3-1/TRBV3-2	TRBD2	TRBJ2-3	NA	13	TGTGCCAGCAGCCAAGATAACGGGGGGTCGCAGTATTTT	CASSQDNGGSQYF
TRBV4-3	NA	TRBJ2-7	NA	13	TGCGCCAGCAGCCAAGAGACTTTTTACGAGCAGTACTTC	CASSQETFYEQYF
TRBV7-8	TRBD1	TRBJ2-2	NA	16	TGTGCCAGCAGCTTAACAGGGGCCCTGAACACCGGGGAGCTGTTTTTT	CASSLTGALNTGELFF
TRBV9	TRBD1	TRBJ1-1	NA	14	TGTGCCAGCAGCGTGCAAACAGGGGGCGGTGAAGCTTTCTTT	CASSVQTGGGEAFF
TRBV19	NA	TRBJ2-5	once	13	TGTGCCAGTAGTTCCAGGGATGTGGGGACCCAGTACTTC	CASSSRDVGTQYF
TRBV3-1/TRBV3-2	NA	TRBJ1-1	once	13	TGTGCCAGCAGCCAAGATTGGGGAGGGGGAGCTTTCTTT	CASSQDWGGGAFF
TRBV6-1	TRBD1	TRBJ1-5	NA	14	TGTGCCAGCAGTGAACAGGGGGAAGTTCAGCCCCAGCATTTT	CASSEQGEVQPQHF
TRBV19	NA	TRBJ2-1	NA	14	TGTGCCAGTAGACGACCTACGGGGGGCACCAAGCAGTTCTTC	CASRRPTGGTKQFF
TRBV19	TRBD1	TRBJ1-4	NA	14	TGTGCCAGTAGTGGGGACAGCCTTAATGAAAAACTGTTTTTT	CASSGDSLNEKLFF
TRBV19	TRBD1	TRBJ1-1	NA	15	TGTGCCAGTATAGTTAGGGATACAGGGGGCACTGAAGCTTTCTTT	CASIVRDTGGTEAFF
TRBV5-6	NA	TRBJ1-5	NA	14	TGTGCCAGCAGCTTGAAGGGGAGGACTCAGCCCCAGCATTTT	CASSLKGRTQPQHF
TRBV28	NA	TRBJ1-3	NA	13	TGTGCCAGCAGTGGTACAAACGCAAACACCATATATTTT	CASSGTNANTIYF
TRBV5-5	TRBD1	TRBJ1-1	NA	14	TGTGCCAGCAGCTATGACAGGGGGCGAACTGAAGCTTTCTTT	CASSYDRGRTEAFF
TRBV5-4	TRBD1	TRBJ2-3	NA	18	TGTGCCAGCAGCTCTGGGACAGGGGCTGCGGGGAGCACAGATACGCAGTATTTT	CASSSGTGAAGSTDTQYF
TRBV6-2/TRBV6-3	TRBD2	TRBJ2-1	NA	16	TGTGCCAGCAGCTCCCTCTCGGGGGGAGGCTACAATGAGCAGTTCTTC	CASSSLSGGGYNEQFF